Listed here are 32 T cell receptor beta chains from one sample, sequenced in a study of blood T cell repertoires in COVID-19. TCRdb's table, derived via immunoSEQ multiplex PCR, lists solely in-frame clones and lacks some. The sample holds about 93,000 clones; 75% to 90% are singletons and the top ten take 1.5%. The sample consisted of peripheral blood. Receptors originate from a human donor with active COVID-19. The donor label of this sample is uncertain.

This sequence joins TRBV18 and TRBJ1-2; 10 nucleotides agree with TRBD1. Trimming at V came to 1 base and at J to 6 bases, leaving 5 bases not matched to a gene. Germline lookup yields CDR1 KGHSH and CDR2 LQKENI. The CDR3 extends over 15 amino acids. DNA for the CDR3: TGTGCCAGCTCACCACAGGGACAGGGGTCGGATGGCTACACCTTC. It is translated as CASSPQGQGSDGYTF.

This clone was seen a single time. V usage is TRBV6-5 and J usage is TRBJ2-7; maybe TRBD2 (6 bases). With 6 bases removed from V and 0 bases from J, the gap between germline ends came to 12 bases. The germline gives CDR1 MNHEY, CDR2 SVGAGI. The CDR3 consists of 14 residues. In DNA form, the CDR3 reads TGTGCCAGCAGCCACGGGCGGGGCTCCTACGAGCAGTACTTC. Protein: CASSHGRGSYEQYF.

V gene TRBV28 combines with J gene TRBJ1-1, with unresolved D. Germline CDR1 and CDR2: MDHEN and SYDVKM. The CDR3 has 12 amino acids. Trimming stripped 6 bases from V and 2 bases from J, with 7 bases between. CDR3 sequence: CASRLVNTEAFF. CDR3 sequence (DNA): TGTGCCAGCAGACTGGTTAACACTGAAGCTTTCTTT.

V and J are TRBV25-1 and TRBJ2-1, with 9 bases aligning to TRBD2. The CDR3 contains 18 residues. V shed 3 bases and J 0 bases; nucleotides not matched to a gene: 9. Germline lookup yields CDR1 MGHDK and CDR2 SYGVNS. The CDR3 DNA is TGTGCCAGCAGTGATCCCCGGGCTAGCGGGAACTCCTACAATGAGCAGTTCTTC. This translates into CASSDPRASGNSYNEQFF.

The chain couples TRBV6-1 to TRBJ1-4; weak D call: TRBD1 (5 bases). V shed 4 bases and J shed 5 bases, with 23 bases lying between them. Germline V gene lookup returns CDR1 MNHNS and CDR2 SASEGT. This CDR3 region has 18 residues. The CDR3 here is CASSARPTDRSTNEKLFF. The CDR3 DNA sequence: TGTGCCAGCAGTGCAAGACCCACTGACAGAAGCACGAATGAAAAACTGTTTTTT.

This clone occurred a few times. This sequence joins TRBV4-3 and TRBJ2-2; tentative D call: TRBD2 (5 bases). Between the trimmed V and J ends, which lost 1 base and 3 bases, there was a span of 9 bases. This CDR3 contains 15 residues. CDR1 and CDR2 from the germline V gene are LGHNA and YSLEER. The CDR3 DNA follows: TGCGCCAGCAGCCAAGGCCGGGGAGACACCGGGGAGCTGTTTTTT. Translating it yields CASSQGRGDTGELFF.

The chain links TRBV28 to TRBJ2-2; 8 nucleotides line up with TRBD1. CDR1 is MDHEN, CDR2 SYDVKM, per germline. This CDR3 spans 16 amino acids. J lost 2 bases, V lost 3 bases, and 5 bases had no gene match. In DNA, the CDR3 is TGTGCCAGCAGTTTTGGACAGGGCCTCAACACCGGGGAGCTGTTTTTT. Its protein is CASSFGQGLNTGELFF.

This rearrangement joins TRBV9 to TRBJ2-4; unclear D gene. V lost 0 bases, J lost 8 bases, and 18 bases lay in between. Looked up from germline, CDR1 is SGDLS and CDR2 is YYNGEE. The CDR3 length is 16 residues. The CDR3 DNA sequence: TGTGCCAGCAGCGTAGGGGTAGTTTACCCCCGGGACATTCAGTACTTC. Its protein product is CASSVGVVYPRDIQYF.

This clone was seen more than once but under ten times. This chain connects TRBV10-3 to TRBJ2-2; D is possibly TRBD1 (8 bases). The CDR3 spans 17 residues. Trimming left V 2 bases short and J 1 base short, with 14 bases between. Germline V gene data show CDR1 as ENHRY and CDR2 as SYGVKD. CDR3: CAISESGTGKNTGELFF. The CDR3 bases are TGTGCCATCAGTGAGAGCGGGACAGGCAAGAACACCGGGGAGCTGTTTTTT.

The chain joins TRBV7-2 to TRBJ2-7, with TRBD2 matching 7 bases. From germline, CDR1 is SGHTA and CDR2 FQGNSA. With V trimmed by 1 base and J by 2 bases, 8 bases remained unmatched. The CDR3 covers 16 residues. The CDR3 loop reads CASSLGSSGSAYEQYF. The CDR3 DNA reads as TGTGCCAGCAGCTTAGGGTCTAGCGGTTCAGCCTACGAGCAGTACTTC.

The V call is TRBV27, the J call TRBJ2-7; 8 bases fit TRBD1. CDR3 length: 14 amino acids. V was clipped by 4 bases and J by 3 bases; unmatched bases: 5. Germline V gives CDR1 MNHEY, CDR2 SMNVEV (reference sequence). CDR3 residues: CASSSGGAYYEQYF. In nucleotides, the CDR3 is TGTGCCAGCAGTTCAGGGGGCGCTTACTACGAGCAGTACTTC.

The rearrangement joins TRBV27 to TRBJ1-3, with D unresolved. The CDR3 is 13 residues long. Germline-derived CDR1 and CDR2 are MNHEY and SMNVEV (reference sequence). Trimming cost V 4 bases and J 4 bases, with 8 bases left between them. The CDR3 DNA sequence: TGTGCCAGCAGTTCCTCGTCCGGAAACACCATATATTTT. Translated: CASSSSSGNTIYF.

The rearrangement links TRBV19 to TRBJ2-7; a possible D gene is TRBD1 (7 bases). Germline V CDR1 and CDR2: LNHDA, SQIVND (reference sequence). Trimming removed 5 bases at V and 6 bases at J, with 20 bases between. CDR3 length equals 15 residues. CDR3 sequence: CASSPQGGGGSEQYF. The DNA for the CDR3 is TGTGCCAGTAGTCCCCAAGGTGGAGGGGGCTCCGAGCAGTACTTC.

The V and J genes are TRBV21-1 and TRBJ1-2; the tabulated D call, TRBD1, remains unverified against the DNA. TRBV21-1 is reported as a pseudogene. The CDR3 length is 16 residues. This CDR3 is CASGFLGQSFNYGYTF. The DNA of the CDR3 is TGTGCCAGCGGATTCCTGGGACAGTCATTTAACTATGGCTACACCTTC.

The rearrangement joins TRBV18 to TRBJ2-3; TRBD2 matches 11 bases. The CDR3 runs to 16 residues. Trimming at V came to 4 bases and at J to 2 bases, leaving 5 bases not matched to a gene. Germline V gives CDR1 KGHSH, CDR2 LQKENI. CDR3 residues: CASSQLAGGLTDTQYF. The CDR3 region has the DNA TGTGCCAGCTCACAGCTAGCGGGGGGCCTCACAGATACGCAGTATTTT.

The chain has TRBV7-2 and TRBJ1-2; perhaps TRBD1 as D (5 bases). Germline CDR1 and CDR2: SGHTA and FQGNSA. The V gene lost 2 bases and the J gene lost 1 base, with 8 bases spanning the gap. The CDR3 has 14 amino acids. Written as DNA, the CDR3 is TGTGCCAGCAGCTTATGGCAGGGTAACTATGGCTACACCTTC. Translated, it gives CASSLWQGNYGYTF.

The V and J genes are TRBV5-6 and TRBJ2-2, with D maybe TRBD1 (5 bases). The germline CDR1 and CDR2 sequences are SGHDT and YYEEEE. The V end lost 4 bases, the J end lost 0 bases, and 16 bases lay between the germline ends. The CDR3 spans 17 residues. The CDR3 spells CASSDYLDKTNTGELFF. The DNA for the CDR3 is TGTGCCAGCAGCGATTACCTGGACAAGACGAACACCGGGGAGCTGTTTTTT.

This clone was seen a single time. V and J are TRBV9 and TRBJ1-4; D gene unclear. CDR1 and CDR2 from the germline V gene are SGDLS and YYNGEE. Trimming stripped 0 bases from V and 8 bases from J, with 14 bases between. The CDR3 loop spans 15 amino acids. The CDR3 reads CASSVEGAAREKLFF. The CDR3 DNA is TGTGCCAGCAGCGTAGAGGGAGCAGCCAGGGAAAAACTGTTTTTT.

The gene calls are TRBV15 and TRBJ2-7; 8 bases fit TRBD1. Germline assignment: CDR1 LNHNV and CDR2 YYDKDF (reference sequence). This CDR3 comprises 13 residues. V lost 3 bases and J lost 3; bases outside the gene matches: 1. The CDR3 sequence: CATSSGTGYEQYF. DNA for the CDR3: TGTGCCACCAGCAGCGGGACAGGCTACGAGCAGTACTTC.

The V call is TRBV7-8, the J call TRBJ1-1, with a weak D call TRBD1 (6 bases). Trimming removed 2 bases from V and 1 base from J, with 14 bases in between. Germline lookup yields CDR1 SGHVS and CDR2 FQNEAQ. This CDR3 region has 16 residues. CDR3 region: CASSLNRVKGNTEAFF. CDR3 in DNA: TGTGCCAGCAGCTTAAACAGGGTAAAGGGGAACACTGAAGCTTTCTTT.

This chain connects TRBV3-1 (or the pseudogene TRBV3-2) to TRBJ2-1, with TRBD1 matching 8 bases. Germline CDR1 is LGHDT and CDR2 is YNNKEL (reference sequence). The CDR3 is 12 amino acids. Trimming cost V 3 bases and J 12 bases; bases outside gene matches: 4. CDR3 bases: TGTGCCAGCAGCCAGGCCGGGACAGGGCAGTTCTTC. Translating it yields CASSQAGTGQFF.

The gene calls are TRBV6-4 and TRBJ1-5, with 8 bases aligning to TRBD1. The CDR3 runs to 15 residues. Trimming cost V 6 bases and J 6 bases; bases outside gene matches: 10. CDR1 is MRHNA and CDR2 is SNTAGT in the germline V gene. CDR3 region: CASREDRGVGQPQHF. CDR3 bases: TGTGCCAGCAGGGAAGACAGGGGAGTTGGTCAGCCCCAGCATTTT.

Concerning this clone: At one end the junction does not follow the germline gene, possibly because of a read error. The chain carries TRBV6-6 and TRBJ1-6, with TRBD1 matching over 8 bases. CDR1 is MNHNY, CDR2 SVGAGI, per germline (reference sequence). The CDR3 runs to 13 residues. This CDR3 is CASSYTFRDRRDF. The CDR3 DNA is TGTGCCAGCAGTTACACGTTCCGGGACAGGAGGGACTTT.

On this clone itself: This same CDR3 is encoded by further DNA sequences in the sample. V usage is TRBV7-2 and J usage is TRBJ2-2, with D perhaps TRBD1 (6 bases). Germline CDR1 is SGHTA and CDR2 is FQGNSA. V shed 5 bases and J shed 4 bases, with 14 bases lying between them. The CDR3 loop spans 15 amino acids. The CDR3: CASSLPQGATGELFF. The CDR3 coding sequence is TGTGCCAGCAGCCTGCCACAGGGTGCCACCGGGGAGCTGTTTTTT.

This clone occurred once. The rearrangement joins TRBV7-3 to TRBJ2-1; D is unclear. Trimming took 3 bases from V and 4 from J, leaving 22 bases between them. This CDR3 is built from 18 residues. CDR1 and CDR2 (germline): SGHTA, FQGTGA. CDR3 sequence: CASSFTPRLKDRYNEQFF. The CDR3 nucleotides are TGTGCCAGCAGCTTTACTCCGAGACTCAAAGATCGGTACAATGAGCAGTTCTTC. Drawing the rest from reference TRBV7-3 and TRBJ2-1, the complete variable domain is GAGVSQTPSNKVTEKGKYVELRCDPISGHTALYWYRQSLGQGPEFLIYFQGTGAADDSGLPNDRFFAVRPEGSVSTLKIQRTERGDSAVYLCASSFTPRLKDRYNEQFFGPGTRLTVL.

The chain joins TRBV5-6 to TRBJ1-1; D not resolved. Germline loops: CDR1 SGHDT, CDR2 YYEEEE. The CDR3 is 14 amino acids. V lost 1 base and J 3 bases, leaving 10 bases between the germline ends. CDR3 nucleotides: TGTGCCAGCAGCTTGTATTCAGGATACACTGAAGCTTTCTTT. Protein sequence: CASSLYSGYTEAFF.

The V and J genes are TRBV19 and TRBJ1-1; D is perhaps TRBD1 (6 bases). Deletions cut 4 bases from V and 1 base from J, with 16 bases between. In germline, CDR1 is LNHDA, CDR2 SQIVND (reference sequence). CDR3 length: 16 amino acids. CDR3 in DNA: TGTGCCAGTAGTAAGCCGGCAGGGGCCGCGAACACTGAAGCTTTCTTT. As protein: CASSKPAGAANTEAFF.

This clone was found a few times. The J gene is TRBJ1-5, the V gene TRBV19, with 9 positions matching TRBD1. This CDR3 is built from 15 residues. After removal of 3 bases from V and 5 bases from J, the junction contained 5 bases not matched to a gene. Germline CDR1 reads LNHDA; CDR2 reads SQIVND (reference sequence). CDR3: CASSIWTGEDQPQHF. DNA for the CDR3: TGTGCCAGTAGTATTTGGACAGGGGAGGATCAGCCCCAGCATTTT.

V gene TRBV6-1 combines with J gene TRBJ2-7; a possible D gene is TRBD2 (5 bases). Trimming took 1 base from V and 7 from J, leaving 14 bases between them. The CDR3 runs to 14 residues. Germline lookup yields CDR1 MNHNS and CDR2 SASEGT. The CDR3 sequence is CASSEGRGMGEQYF. For the CDR3, the DNA is TGTGCCAGCAGTGAAGGCCGGGGAATGGGGGAGCAGTACTTC.

The V gene is TRBV11-2, the J gene TRBJ1-3; TRBD1 might be the D (6 bases). This CDR3 has 15 amino acids. Germline V gene sequence: CDR1 SGHAT, CDR2 FQNNGV. Deletions cut 4 bases from V and 7 bases from J, with 17 bases between. The CDR3 reads CASSSAKQGSNTIYF. The CDR3 DNA reads as TGTGCCAGCAGCTCAGCAAAACAGGGTTCGAACACCATATATTTT.

The chain employs TRBV25-1 and TRBJ2-5, with 7 bases fitting TRBD2. Looked up from germline, CDR1 is MGHDK and CDR2 is SYGVNS. The CDR3 extends over 14 amino acids. The J segment lost 5 bases and the V segment lost 5 bases, leaving 8 bases of the junction unmatched. The CDR3 region has the DNA TGTGCCAGCAGTAAACGGGGGGAGAGGGAGACCCAGTACTTC. It is translated as CASSKRGERETQYF.

The chain couples TRBV7-6 to TRBJ1-2; TRBD1 matches 7 bases. Trimming took 3 bases from V and 7 from J; bases not matched to a gene: 11. CDR3 length equals 15 residues. CDR1 SGHVS and CDR2 FNYEAQ come from the germline V gene. For the CDR3, the DNA is TGTGCCAGCAGCTTTGGGCCGACAGGGCCGGGTGGCTACACCTTC. It yields the protein CASSFGPTGPGGYTF.